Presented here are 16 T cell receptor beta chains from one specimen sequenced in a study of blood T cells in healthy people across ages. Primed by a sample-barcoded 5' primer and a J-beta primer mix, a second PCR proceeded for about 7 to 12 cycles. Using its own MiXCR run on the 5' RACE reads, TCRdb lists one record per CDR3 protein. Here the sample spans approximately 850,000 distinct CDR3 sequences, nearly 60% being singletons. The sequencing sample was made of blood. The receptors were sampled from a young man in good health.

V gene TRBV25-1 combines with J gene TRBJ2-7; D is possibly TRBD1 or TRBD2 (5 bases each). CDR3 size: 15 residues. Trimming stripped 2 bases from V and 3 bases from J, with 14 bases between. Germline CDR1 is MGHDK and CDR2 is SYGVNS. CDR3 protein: CASSEGGPAYYEQYF. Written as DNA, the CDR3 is TGTGCCAGCAGTGAAGGGGGTCCAGCCTACTACGAGCAGTACTTC.

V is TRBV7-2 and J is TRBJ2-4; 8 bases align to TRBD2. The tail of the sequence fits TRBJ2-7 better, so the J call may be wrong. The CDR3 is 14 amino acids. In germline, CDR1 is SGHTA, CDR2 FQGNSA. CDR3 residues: CASTPGGGSYEQYF. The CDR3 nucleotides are TGTGCCAGCACACCCGGGGGGGGATCCTACGAGCAGTACTTC.

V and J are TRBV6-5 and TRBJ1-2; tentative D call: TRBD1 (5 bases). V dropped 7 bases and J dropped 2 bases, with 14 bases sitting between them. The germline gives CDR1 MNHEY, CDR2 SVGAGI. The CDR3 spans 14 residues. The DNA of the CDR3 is TGTGCCAGCAACCCCGGGGGAACAAACTATGGCTACACCTTC. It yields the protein CASNPGGTNYGYTF.

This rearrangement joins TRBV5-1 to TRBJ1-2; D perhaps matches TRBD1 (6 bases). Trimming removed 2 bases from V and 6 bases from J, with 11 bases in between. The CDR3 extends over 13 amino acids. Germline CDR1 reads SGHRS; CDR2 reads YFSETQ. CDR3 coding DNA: TGCGCCAGCAGCTTAAACAGGGCTGATGGCTACACCTTC. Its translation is CASSLNRADGYTF. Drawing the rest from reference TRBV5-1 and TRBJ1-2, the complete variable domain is KAGVTQTPRYLIKTRGQQVTLSCSPISGHRSVSWYQQTPGQGLQFLFEYFSETQRNKGNFPGRFSGRQFSNSRSEMNVSTLELGDSALYLCASSLNRADGYTFGSGTRLTVV.

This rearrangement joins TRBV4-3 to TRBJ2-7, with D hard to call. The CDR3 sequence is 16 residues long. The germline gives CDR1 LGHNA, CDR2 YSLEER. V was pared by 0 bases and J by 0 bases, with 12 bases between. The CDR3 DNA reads TGCGCCAGCAGCCAAGATCGGACGACGAGCTCCTACGAGCAGTACTTC. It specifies CASSQDRTTSSYEQYF.

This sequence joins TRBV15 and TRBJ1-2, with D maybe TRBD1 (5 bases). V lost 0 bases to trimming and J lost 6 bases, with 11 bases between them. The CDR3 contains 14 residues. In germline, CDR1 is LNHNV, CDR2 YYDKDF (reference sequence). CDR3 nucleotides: TGTGCCACCAGCAGAGAGACCGGGGGGGATGGCTACACCTTC. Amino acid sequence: CATSRETGGDGYTF. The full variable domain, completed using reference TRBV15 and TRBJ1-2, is DAMVIQNPRYQVTQFGKPVTLSCSQTLNHNVMYWYQQKSSQAPKLLFHYYDKDFNNEADTPDNFQSRRPNTSFCFLDIRSPGLGDTAMYLCATSRETGGDGYTFGSGTRLTVV.

The CDR3 protein is CASSATRGTSDTQYF. As DNA, the CDR3 is TGCGCCAGCAGTGCAACTCGGGGGACCTCAGATACGCAGTATTTT. The genes are TRBV5-1 and TRBJ2-3, with a weak D call TRBD2 (6 bases). The CDR3 sequence is 15 residues long. Trimming took 5 bases from V and 4 from J, leaving 17 bases between them. The germline gives CDR1 SGHRS, CDR2 YFSETQ.

CDR3 nucleotides: TGCGCCAGCAGCTTAGGGAGTTATGAGACCCAGTACTTC. Its translation is CASSLGSYETQYF. The V and J genes are TRBV5-1 and TRBJ2-5, with a possible D match to TRBD2 (5 bases). Trimming took off 2 bases at V and 5 bases at J, with 10 bases between the two ends. The CDR3 extends over 13 amino acids. Germline V CDR1 and CDR2: SGHRS, YFSETQ.

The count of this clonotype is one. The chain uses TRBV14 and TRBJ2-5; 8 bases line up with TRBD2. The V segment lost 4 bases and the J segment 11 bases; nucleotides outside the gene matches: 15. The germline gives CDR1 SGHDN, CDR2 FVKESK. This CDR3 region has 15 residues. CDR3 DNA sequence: TGTGCCAGCAGCCCTGAGCGGGGGACGAACTATGAGCAGTACTTC. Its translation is CASSPERGTNYEQYF.

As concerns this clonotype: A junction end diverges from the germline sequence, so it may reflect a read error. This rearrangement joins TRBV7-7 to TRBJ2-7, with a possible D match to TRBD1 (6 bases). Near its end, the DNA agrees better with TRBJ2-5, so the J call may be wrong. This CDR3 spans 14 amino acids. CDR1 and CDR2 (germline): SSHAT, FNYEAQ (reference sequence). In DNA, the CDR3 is TGTGCTAGCAGCTCGTGGGGGCAGGAGGAGACCCAGTACTTC. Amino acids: CASSSWGQEETQYF.

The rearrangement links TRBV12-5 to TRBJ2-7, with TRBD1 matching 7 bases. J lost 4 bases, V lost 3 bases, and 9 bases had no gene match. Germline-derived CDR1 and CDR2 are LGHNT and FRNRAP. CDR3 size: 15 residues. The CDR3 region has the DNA TGTGCTAGTGGTTTATACACCGGGACAGTTTACGAGCAGTACTTC. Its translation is CASGLYTGTVYEQYF.

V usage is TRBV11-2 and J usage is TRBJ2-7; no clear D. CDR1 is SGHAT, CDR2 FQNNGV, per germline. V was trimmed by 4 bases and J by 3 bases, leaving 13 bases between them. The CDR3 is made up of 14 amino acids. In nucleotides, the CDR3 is TGTGCCAGCAGCTACGGTACGGTCCTCTACGAGCAGTACTTC. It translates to CASSYGTVLYEQYF.

The DNA for the CDR3 is TGTGCCAGCAGCTTTTCCAGCGATGAGCAGTTCTTC. Translated, it gives CASSFSSDEQFF. The chain combines TRBV13 with TRBJ2-1; the D is unclear. Trimming left V 3 bases short and J 8 bases short, with 8 bases between. Germline V lookup: CDR1 PRHDT, CDR2 FYEKMQ (reference sequence). This CDR3 region has 12 residues.

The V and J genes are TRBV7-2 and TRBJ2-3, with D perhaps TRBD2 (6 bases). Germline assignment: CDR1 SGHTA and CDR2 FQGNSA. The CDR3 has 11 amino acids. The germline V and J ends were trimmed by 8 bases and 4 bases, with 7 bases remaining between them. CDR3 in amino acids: CASGGADTQYF. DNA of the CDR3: TGTGCCAGCGGCGGGGCAGATACGCAGTATTTT.

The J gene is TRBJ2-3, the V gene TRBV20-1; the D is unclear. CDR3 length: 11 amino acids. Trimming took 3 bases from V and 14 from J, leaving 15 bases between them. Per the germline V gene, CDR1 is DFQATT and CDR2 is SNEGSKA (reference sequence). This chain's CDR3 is CSASVGQVRYF. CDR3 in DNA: TGCAGTGCTAGTGTTGGGCAGGTCAGGTATTTT.

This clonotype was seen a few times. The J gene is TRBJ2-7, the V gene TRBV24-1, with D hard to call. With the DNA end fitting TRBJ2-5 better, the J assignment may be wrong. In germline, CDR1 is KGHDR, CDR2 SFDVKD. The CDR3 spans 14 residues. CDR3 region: CATSDASVQETQYF. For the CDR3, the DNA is TGTGCCACCAGTGATGCCTCCGTTCAAGAGACCCAGTACTTC.